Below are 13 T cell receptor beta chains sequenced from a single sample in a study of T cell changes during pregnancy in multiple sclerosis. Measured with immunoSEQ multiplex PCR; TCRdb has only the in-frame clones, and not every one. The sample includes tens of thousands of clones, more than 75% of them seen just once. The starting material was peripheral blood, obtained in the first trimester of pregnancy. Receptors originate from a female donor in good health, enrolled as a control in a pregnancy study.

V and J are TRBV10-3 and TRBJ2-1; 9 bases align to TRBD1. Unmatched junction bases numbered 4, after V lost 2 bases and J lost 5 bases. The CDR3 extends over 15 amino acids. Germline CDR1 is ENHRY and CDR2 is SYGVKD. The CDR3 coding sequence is TGTGCCATCAGTGAGCAACAGGGGGCGCACAATGAGCAGTTCTTC. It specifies CAISEQQGAHNEQFF.

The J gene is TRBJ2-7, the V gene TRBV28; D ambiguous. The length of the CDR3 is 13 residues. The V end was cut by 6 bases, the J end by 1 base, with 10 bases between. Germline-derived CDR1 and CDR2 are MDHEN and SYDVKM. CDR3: CASRTGPSYEQYF. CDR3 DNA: TGTGCCAGCAGAACTGGGCCTTCCTACGAGCAGTACTTC.

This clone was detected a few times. The CDR3 DNA follows: TGTGCCAGCAGCTTAGACTCAGGGGGTGAAGCTTTCTTT. Residues: CASSLDSGGEAFF. The rearrangement uses TRBV7-8 and TRBJ1-1; 7 bases agree with TRBD1. After removal of 1 base from V and 7 bases from J, the junction contained 3 bases not matched to a gene. The CDR3 totals 13 residues. Germline V gene data show CDR1 as SGHVS and CDR2 as FQNEAQ.

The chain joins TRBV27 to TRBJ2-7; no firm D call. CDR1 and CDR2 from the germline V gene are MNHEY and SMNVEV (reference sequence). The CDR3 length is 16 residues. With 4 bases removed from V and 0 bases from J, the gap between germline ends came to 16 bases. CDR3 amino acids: CASSSSVITTSYEQYF. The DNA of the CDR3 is TGTGCCAGCAGTTCCAGCGTAATCACGACCTCCTACGAGCAGTACTTC.

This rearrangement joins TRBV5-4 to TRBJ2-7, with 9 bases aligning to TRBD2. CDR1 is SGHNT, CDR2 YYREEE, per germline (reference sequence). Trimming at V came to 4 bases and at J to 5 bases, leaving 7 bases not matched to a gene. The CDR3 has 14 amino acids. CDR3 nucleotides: TGTGCCAGCAGCCACCCGACTAGCGGCGACGAGCAGTACTTC. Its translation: CASSHPTSGDEQYF.

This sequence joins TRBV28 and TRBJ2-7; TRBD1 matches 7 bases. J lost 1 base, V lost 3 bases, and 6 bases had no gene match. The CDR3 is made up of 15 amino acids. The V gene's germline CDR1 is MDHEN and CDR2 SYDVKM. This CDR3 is CASSFGAGGSYEQYF. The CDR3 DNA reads TGTGCCAGCAGTTTTGGCGCAGGGGGATCCTACGAGCAGTACTTC.

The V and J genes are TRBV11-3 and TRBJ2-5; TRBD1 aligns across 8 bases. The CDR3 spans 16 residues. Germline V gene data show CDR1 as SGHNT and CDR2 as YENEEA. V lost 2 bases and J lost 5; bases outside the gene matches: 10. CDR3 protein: CASSLRLNRGWETQYF. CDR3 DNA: TGTGCCAGCAGCTTAAGGTTAAACAGGGGGTGGGAGACCCAGTACTTC.

The CDR3 sequence is CASSFRGQSLGSGANVLTF. CDR3 sequence (DNA): TGCGCCAGCAGCTTTAGGGGACAGAGTCTCGGGTCTGGGGCCAACGTCCTGACTTTC. The genes are TRBV5-1 and TRBJ2-6, with TRBD1 identical over 7 bases. CDR1 SGHRS and CDR2 YFSETQ come from the germline V gene. V shed 2 bases and J 1 base; nucleotides not matched to a gene: 12. This CDR3 contains 19 residues.

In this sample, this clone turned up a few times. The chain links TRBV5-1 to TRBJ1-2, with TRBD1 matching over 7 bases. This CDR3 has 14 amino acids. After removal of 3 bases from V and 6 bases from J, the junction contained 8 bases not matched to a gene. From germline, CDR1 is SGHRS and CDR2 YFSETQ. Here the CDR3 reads CASSSNRGKDGYTF. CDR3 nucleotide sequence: TGCGCCAGCAGCTCTAACAGGGGTAAGGATGGCTACACCTTC. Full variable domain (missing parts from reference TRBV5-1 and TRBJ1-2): KAGVTQTPRYLIKTRGQQVTLSCSPISGHRSVSWYQQTPGQGLQFLFEYFSETQRNKGNFPGRFSGRQFSNSRSEMNVSTLELGDSALYLCASSSNRGKDGYTFGSGTRLTVV.

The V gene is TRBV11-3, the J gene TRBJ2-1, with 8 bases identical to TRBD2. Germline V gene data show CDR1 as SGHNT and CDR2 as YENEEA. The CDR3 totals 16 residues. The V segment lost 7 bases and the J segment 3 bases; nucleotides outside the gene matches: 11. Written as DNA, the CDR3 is TGTGCCAGCACCTCGTCTAGCGGGCGCTTCTACAATGAGCAGTTCTTC. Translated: CASTSSSGRFYNEQFF. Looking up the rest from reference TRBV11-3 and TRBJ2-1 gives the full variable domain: EAGVVQSPRYKIIEKKQPVAFWCNPISGHNTLYWYLQNLGQGPELLIRYENEEAVDDSQLPKDRFSAERLKGVDSTLKIQPAELGDSAVYLCASTSSSGRFYNEQFFGPGTRLTVL.

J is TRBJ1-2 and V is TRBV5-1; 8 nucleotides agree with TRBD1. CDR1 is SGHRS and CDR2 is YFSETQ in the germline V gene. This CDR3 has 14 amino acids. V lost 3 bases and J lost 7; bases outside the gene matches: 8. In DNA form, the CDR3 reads TGCGCCAGCAGCTCGAACAGGGGGGTTGGTGGCTACACCTTC. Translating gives CASSSNRGVGGYTF.

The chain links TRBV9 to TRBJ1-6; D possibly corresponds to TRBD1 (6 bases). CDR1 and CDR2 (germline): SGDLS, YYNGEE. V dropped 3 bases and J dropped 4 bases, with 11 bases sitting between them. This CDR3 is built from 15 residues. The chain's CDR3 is CASSEGDPYNSPLHF. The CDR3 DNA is TGTGCCAGCAGCGAGGGGGACCCTTATAATTCACCCCTCCACTTT. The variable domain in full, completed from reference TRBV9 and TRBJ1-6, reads DSGVTQTPKHLITATGQRVTLRCSPRSGDLSVYWYQQSLDQGLQFLIQYYNGEERAKGNILERFSAQQFPDLHSELNLSSLELGDSALYFCASSEGDPYNSPLHFGNGTRLTVT.

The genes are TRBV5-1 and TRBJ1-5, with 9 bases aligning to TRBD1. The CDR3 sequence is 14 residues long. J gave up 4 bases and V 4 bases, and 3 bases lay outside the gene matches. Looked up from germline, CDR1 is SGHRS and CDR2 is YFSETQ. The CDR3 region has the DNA TGCGCCAGCAGCCCGGGACAGGGTAATCAGCCCCAGCATTTT. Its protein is CASSPGQGNQPQHF.